These 24 T cell receptor beta chains were sequenced from one sample in a study of T cell repertoires in cytomegalovirus infection. TCRdb processed the reads anew with MiXCR; each CDR3 protein has one entry. The table includes around 23,000 distinct CDR3 sequences, around 21% detected once. These receptors lack a known antigen. The sample was CD8+ T cells from cultured PBMCs, taken from culture after CMV antigen stimulation. These receptor sequences come from a human donor in good health (CMV status not recorded). Some clones in this sample may be carry-over from other donors' samples.

This clonotype was detected only a few times. The V and J genes are TRBV12-3 or TRBV12-4 and TRBJ2-3, with 10 bases aligning to TRBD1. This CDR3 is 16 amino acids long. The trim removed 5 bases at V and 1 base at J, leaving 6 bases unmatched. The CDR3 sequence is CASSRWDRGGTDTQYF. CDR3 nucleotide sequence: TGTGCCAGCAGTCGGTGGGACAGGGGAGGCACAGATACGCAGTATTTT.

This clonotype was seen at least ten times. This rearrangement joins TRBV5-1 to TRBJ1-4; possible D gene TRBD1, 5 bases. This CDR3 contains 14 residues. Germline V gene data show CDR1 as SGHRS and CDR2 as YFSETQ. With 4 bases removed from V and 4 bases from J, the gap between germline ends came to 11 bases. CDR3 loop: CASSTWGSNEKLFF. As DNA, the CDR3 is TGCGCCAGCAGCACTTGGGGCAGTAATGAAAAACTGTTTTTT.

This clonotype is medium-sized (0.01 to 0.1%) within its sample. The V call is TRBV28, the J call TRBJ1-1; D remains ambiguous. CDR1 is MDHEN, CDR2 SYDVKM, per germline. The CDR3 extends over 17 amino acids. V was pared by 2 bases and J by 0 bases, with 16 bases between. The CDR3 DNA follows: TGTGCCAGCAGTTTAGAACTCGTTGTTTCCATGAACACTGAAGCTTTCTTT. Translated, it gives CASSLELVVSMNTEAFF.

Ten or more counts support this clonotype. V and J are TRBV2 and TRBJ1-1; TRBD1 matches 7 bases. This CDR3 is built from 14 residues. Per germline, CDR1 SNHLY and CDR2 FYNNEI. Trimming took 4 bases from V and 7 from J; bases not matched to a gene: 9. The CDR3 DNA reads TGTGCCAGCAGTGGCTTAGACAGGGTGGTTGAAGCTTTCTTT. Protein product: CASSGLDRVVEAFF.

This clonotype was found a few times. The genes are TRBV19 and TRBJ2-1; 13 nucleotides line up with TRBD2. The CDR3 runs to 14 residues. Unmatched junction bases numbered 7, after V lost 10 bases and J lost 7 bases. Germline-derived CDR1 and CDR2 are LNHDA and SQIVND (reference sequence). The CDR3 is CATLLAGGTNEQFF. The CDR3, as DNA: TGTGCCACCTTACTAGCGGGGGGGACGAATGAGCAGTTCTTC.

This clonotype appeared a few times. This chain connects TRBV6-6 to TRBJ1-5; D not certain. The length of the CDR3 is 13 residues. Trimming stripped 6 bases from V and 4 bases from J, with 10 bases between. Germline values: CDR1 MNHNY, CDR2 SVGAGI (reference sequence). CDR3 residues: CASSLNRNQPQHF. CDR3 coding DNA: TGTGCCAGCAGCCTGAACCGTAATCAGCCCCAGCATTTT.

This clonotype appeared a few times. The V gene is TRBV7-9, the J gene TRBJ2-5; 8 nucleotides align to TRBD2. Germline V CDR1 and CDR2: SEHNR, FQNEAQ (reference sequence). Unmatched junction bases numbered 5, after V lost 3 bases and J lost 5 bases. This CDR3 is built from 14 residues. The CDR3 DNA sequence: TGTGCCAGCAGCTTCGCCGGGACTAGTGAGACCCAGTACTTC. Translating it yields CASSFAGTSETQYF.

This clonotype came up many times. This chain uses TRBV6-2 or TRBV6-3 with TRBJ2-1; TRBD2 matches 8 bases. The ends lost 2 bases at V and 0 bases at J; junction bases unmatched: 9. The CDR3 has 18 residues. CDR1 is MNHEY and CDR2 is SVGEGT in the germline V gene. The DNA of the CDR3 is TGTGCCAGCAGTTACGCCCTAGCGGGTGCTAGCTCCTACAATGAGCAGTTCTTC. Its translation: CASSYALAGASSYNEQFF.

This clonotype has a handful of counts. The chain recombines TRBV6-1 with TRBJ2-3; no firm D call. V was cut by 5 bases and J by 0 bases, with 9 bases left in between. CDR1 is MNHNS, CDR2 SASEGT, per germline. The CDR3 length is 14 residues. Here the CDR3 reads CASSNSMSTDTQYF. In DNA, the CDR3 is TGTGCCAGCAGTAATAGCATGAGCACAGATACGCAGTATTTT.

This clonotype was counted at least ten times. The chain has TRBV7-6 and TRBJ2-7; D might be TRBD2 (6 bases). Germline loops: CDR1 SGHVS, CDR2 FNYEAQ. The CDR3 totals 13 residues. V dropped 0 bases and J dropped 5 bases, with 8 bases sitting between them. CDR3 bases: TGTGCCAGCAGCTTAGCACGGAGGGACGAGCAGTACTTC. Translated: CASSLARRDEQYF.

J is TRBJ2-1 and V is TRBV24-1; tentative D call: TRBD2 (6 bases). V was cut by 8 bases and J by 8 bases, with 15 bases left in between. The CDR3 consists of 13 residues. Germline values: CDR1 KGHDR, CDR2 SFDVKD. The CDR3 protein is CATMSSAADEQFF. The CDR3, as DNA: TGTGCCACCATGTCTAGCGCCGCCGATGAGCAGTTCTTC.

This clonotype is termed medium-sized. V and J are TRBV7-2 and TRBJ2-1, with 8 bases identical to TRBD2. The CDR3 has 15 residues. V was clipped by 3 bases and J by 0 bases; unmatched bases: 1. Germline V gene lookup returns CDR1 SGHTA and CDR2 FQGNSA. CDR3 DNA: TGTGCCAGCAGCTTCAGCGGGGGCTCCTACAATGAGCAGTTCTTC. The encoded protein is CASSFSGGSYNEQFF.

This clonotype was recorded a few times. The gene calls are TRBV15 and TRBJ2-2; D gene ambiguous. This CDR3 has 14 residues. V was pared by 3 bases and J by 3 bases, with 8 bases between. In germline, CDR1 is LNHNV, CDR2 YYDKDF (reference sequence). CDR3 sequence: CATSRYRDTGELFF. The CDR3, as DNA: TGTGCCACCAGCAGGTATAGAGACACCGGGGAGCTGTTTTTT.

At least ten counts were recorded for this clonotype. The J gene is TRBJ1-2, the V gene TRBV4-3; D not certain. V was clipped by 0 bases and J by 4 bases, with 12 bases between them. Germline CDR1 is LGHNA and CDR2 is YSLEER. This CDR3 contains 15 residues. The CDR3 DNA reads as TGCGCCAGCAGCCAAGATAGGACGGCGAGCTATGGCTACACCTTC. Its translation: CASSQDRTASYGYTF.

This CDR3 reads CASSSTGAPNQPQHF. DNA for the CDR3: TGTGCCAGCAGCTCCACAGGGGCTCCTAATCAGCCCCAGCATTTT. The V call is TRBV5-6, the J call TRBJ1-5, with 7 bases identical to TRBD1. The CDR3 consists of 15 residues. J lost 4 bases, V lost 3 bases, and 7 bases had no gene match. Germline values: CDR1 SGHDT, CDR2 YYEEEE.

The table lists this clonotype with many counts. The genes are TRBV6-5 and TRBJ1-1; 9 nucleotides align to TRBD1. Germline-derived CDR1 and CDR2 are MNHEY and SVGAGI. V shed 2 bases and J 7 bases; nucleotides not matched to a gene: 2. This CDR3 has 13 amino acids. CDR3 nucleotides: TGTGCCAGCAGTTACCGGACAGGGGATGAAGCTTTCTTT. It codes for CASSYRTGDEAFF.

This clonotype has ten or more counts. The chain couples TRBV4-1 to TRBJ2-7; D gene ambiguous. The CDR3 totals 14 residues. CDR1 MGHRA and CDR2 YSYEKL come from the germline V gene. Trimming stripped 1 base from V and 2 bases from J, with 9 bases between. CDR3: CASSQVLAAYEQYF. The DNA for the CDR3 is TGCGCCAGCAGCCAAGTTCTCGCGGCCTACGAGCAGTACTTC.

This clonotype has only a few counts. The V and J genes are TRBV12-3 or TRBV12-4 and TRBJ2-7; D is undetermined. CDR3 length: 12 amino acids. V was shortened by 2 bases and J by 6 bases, with 8 bases between the two germline ends. CDR3 coding DNA: TGTGCCAGCAGTTTATCCGGTCCCGAGCAGTACTTC. It codes for CASSLSGPEQYF.

This clonotype occurred many times. This chain links TRBV6-1 with TRBJ1-1; TRBD1 matches 10 bases. The CDR3 has 14 amino acids. Unmatched junction bases numbered 2, after V lost 6 bases and J lost 1 base. The germline V gene encodes CDR1 MNHNS and CDR2 SASEGT. The CDR3 loop reads CASRTGGGNTEAFF. DNA for the CDR3: TGTGCCAGCAGGACAGGGGGCGGGAACACTGAAGCTTTCTTT.

This chain links TRBV4-1 with TRBJ2-1; 8 bases match TRBD2. Germline values: CDR1 MGHRA, CDR2 YSYEKL. The CDR3 totals 19 residues. With V trimmed by 1 base and J by 1 base, 12 bases remained unmatched. The CDR3: CASSQAALPASGSYNEQFF. The CDR3, as DNA: TGCGCCAGCAGCCAAGCCGCTCTCCCGGCTAGCGGGTCCTACAATGAGCAGTTCTTC.

At least ten counts were recorded for this clonotype. This chain uses TRBV5-6 with TRBJ2-7; perhaps TRBD1 as D (6 bases). V lost 0 bases and J lost 2, with 12 bases in between. The V gene's germline CDR1 is SGHDT and CDR2 YYEEEE. The CDR3 spans 15 residues. This CDR3 reads CASSLGDTAPYEQYF. The CDR3 DNA reads as TGTGCCAGCAGCTTGGGGGACACAGCCCCCTACGAGCAGTACTTC.

This clonotype was detected ten times or more. The chain carries TRBV7-2 and TRBJ1-2; unclear D gene. Germline-derived CDR1 and CDR2 are SGHTA and FQGNSA. Trimming pared 2 bases from V and 3 bases from J, leaving 10 bases between. The CDR3 has 14 residues. The CDR3 here is CASSLYAEYYGYTF. Written as DNA, the CDR3 is TGTGCCAGCAGCTTATATGCGGAATACTATGGCTACACCTTC.

This clonotype was picked up many times. The rearrangement links TRBV4-1 to TRBJ1-1, with a weak D call TRBD1 (5 bases). Trimming removed 3 bases from V and 4 bases from J, with 15 bases in between. The CDR3 has 15 amino acids. Looked up from germline, CDR1 is MGHRA and CDR2 is YSYEKL. CDR3 protein: CASSHRTTGFTEAFF. The CDR3 DNA follows: TGCGCCAGCAGCCATCGAACTACAGGTTTCACTGAAGCTTTCTTT.

This clonotype was recorded a few times. The chain uses TRBV7-9 and TRBJ2-3; 9 bases align to TRBD2. Germline CDR1 and CDR2: SEHNR and FQNEAQ (reference sequence). CDR3 length: 16 amino acids. The junction had 10 bases not matched to a gene; V was cut back by 4 bases and J by 5 bases. CDR3 in amino acids: CASSSWSRLAEDTQYF. The DNA of the CDR3 is TGTGCCAGCAGCTCGTGGAGCAGACTAGCGGAAGATACGCAGTATTTT.